The rows below give T cell receptor beta chains drawn from one sample of a study of cytomegalovirus exposure and HLA in healthy donors. The protocol was immunoSEQ multiplex PCR, while the TCRdb copy is restricted to in-frame clones and leaves out a portion. The data show around 140,000 clones, 75% to 80% seen once. Sequences were obtained from PBMCs. All receptors derive from a woman in her sixties in good health and CMV-seronegative. Both conserved end residues are part of each CDR3. Fields, in order: V gene, J gene, CDR3 protein.

v_call: TRBV4-1; j_call: TRBJ2-7; cdr3_aa: CASSLRQKNYEQYF
v_call: TRBV2; j_call: TRBJ1-5; cdr3_aa: CASSEAGQGGGQPQHF
v_call: TRBV7-9; j_call: TRBJ1-5; cdr3_aa: CASSLVGGANQPQHF
v_call: TRBV5-1; j_call: TRBJ2-3; cdr3_aa: CASSLASSGDTQYF
v_call: TRBV2; j_call: TRBJ1-4; cdr3_aa: CASSDLPAGTGPKLFF
v_call: TRBV5-4; j_call: TRBJ2-1; cdr3_aa: CASSRDNEQFF
v_call: TRBV6-6; j_call: TRBJ2-3; cdr3_aa: CASTLDSASTDTQYF
v_call: TRBV18; j_call: TRBJ1-5; cdr3_aa: CASSPTGLSNQPQHF
v_call: TRBV4-1; j_call: TRBJ2-1; cdr3_aa: CASSFRPTGARGVDTNDEQFF
v_call: TRBV27; j_call: TRBJ1-3; cdr3_aa: CASKPGGPGNTIYF
v_call: TRBV27; j_call: TRBJ1-5; cdr3_aa: CASTPSGGISNQPQHF
v_call: TRBV4-1; j_call: TRBJ2-5; cdr3_aa: CASSYGGANQETQYF
v_call: TRBV5-6; j_call: TRBJ2-1; cdr3_aa: CASSLARIAGASYNEQFF
v_call: TRBV19; j_call: TRBJ2-7; cdr3_aa: CASRTRDRRTYEQYF
v_call: TRBV19; j_call: TRBJ1-5; cdr3_aa: CASSISPRNNQPQHF
v_call: TRBV6-6; j_call: TRBJ2-3; cdr3_aa: CASSPGQGPRGDTQYF
v_call: TRBV28; j_call: TRBJ2-1; cdr3_aa: CASTHPGGQFF
v_call: TRBV18; j_call: TRBJ1-3; cdr3_aa: CASSPTAGAGNTIYF
v_call: TRBV29-1; j_call: TRBJ1-2; cdr3_aa: CSVDRTGNYGYTF